This entry lists 6 T cell receptor beta chains sequenced from one sample in a study of shared clonotypes between healthy human individuals. The assay was immunoSEQ multiplex PCR, and TCRdb's table has in-frame clones only and misses some. The table lists approximately 1.9 million clones, roughly 95% of them singletons. Only CD45RO-negative cells positively selected for CCR7 counted as naive CD8 cells, so terminally differentiated effector memory CD45RA+ cells were excluded. Sequencing used naive CD8+ T cells from PBMCs. The receptors here all came from a man aged 18-30 years in good health. Some clones in this sample may be carry-over from other donors' samples.

The V call is TRBV10-3, the J call TRBJ1-2; 8 nucleotides align to TRBD1. V shed 7 bases and J 9 bases; nucleotides not matched to a gene: 13. Per germline, CDR1 ENHRY and CDR2 SYGVKD. The CDR3 sequence is 14 residues long. CDR3 region: CAITDLGQGLSYTF. The CDR3 DNA is TGTGCCATCACCGACCTAGGACAGGGACTTAGCTACACCTTC.

The chain recombines TRBV27 with TRBJ2-7; 7 bases are a match to TRBD1. The ends lost 1 base at V and 2 bases at J; junction bases unmatched: 2. CDR3 length: 14 residues. From germline, CDR1 is MNHEY and CDR2 SMNVEV (reference sequence). CDR3 residues: CASSLLDRPYEQYF. For the CDR3, the DNA is TGTGCCAGCAGTTTATTGGACAGGCCCTACGAGCAGTACTTC.

The rearrangement uses TRBV27 and TRBJ2-1, with TRBD2 matching 7 bases. CDR3 length: 15 amino acids. V was clipped by 0 bases and J by 8 bases; unmatched bases: 7. Germline assignment: CDR1 MNHEY and CDR2 SMNVEV (reference sequence). The CDR3 here is CASSLSRLAWDEQFF. The CDR3 nucleotides are TGTGCCAGCAGTTTATCAAGACTAGCATGGGATGAGCAGTTCTTC.

Turning to this clone: Within the sample, other DNA sequences also encode this same CDR3. The chain has TRBV11-2 and TRBJ2-1; possibly TRBD1 or TRBD2 for D (5 bases each). CDR3 length: 12 residues. V was pared by 5 bases and J by 7 bases, with 9 bases between. Germline lookup yields CDR1 SGHAT and CDR2 FQNNGV. CDR3 protein: CASSPGGNEQFF. The DNA of the CDR3 is TGTGCCAGCAGCCCTGGGGGAAATGAGCAGTTCTTC. The full variable domain, rest sourced from reference TRBV11-2 and TRBJ2-1, is EAGVAQSPRYKIIEKRQSVAFWCNPISGHATLYWYQQILGQGPKLLIQFQNNGVVDDSQLPKDRFSAERLKGVDSTLKIQPAKLEDSAVYLCASSPGGNEQFFGPGTRLTVL.

Written as DNA, the CDR3 is TGTGCCAGCAGTTCCGCCCGGCAGGGGAGGTGGACAGATACGCAGTATTTT. This gives the protein CASSSARQGRWTDTQYF. V is TRBV28 and J is TRBJ2-3; D might be TRBD1 or TRBD2, each matching 6 bases. Deletions cut 4 bases from V and 3 bases from J, with 20 bases between. The CDR3 has 17 amino acids. CDR1 and CDR2 (germline): MDHEN, SYDVKM.

This clone has just one count. This sequence joins TRBV29-1 and TRBJ1-2; no reliable D call. The length of the CDR3 is 12 residues. Germline CDR1 and CDR2: SQVTM and ANQGSEA. V lost 0 bases, J lost 7 bases, and 9 bases lay in between. The CDR3 region has the DNA TGCAGCGTTGAAGAGAGGGTCCCTGGCTACACCTTC. Protein: CSVEERVPGYTF. The full variable domain, in which reference TRBV29-1 and TRBJ1-2 provide the parts outside the CDR3, is SAVISQKPSRDICQRGTSLTIQCQVDSQVTMMFWYRQQPGQSLTLIATANQGSEATYESGFVIDKFPISRPNLTFSTLTVSNMSPEDSSIYLCSVEERVPGYTFGSGTRLTVV.